Below are 31 T cell receptor beta chains sequenced from a single sample in a study of blood T cell repertoires in COVID-19. The assay was immunoSEQ multiplex PCR, and TCRdb's table has in-frame clones only and misses some. The sample holds 300,000 to 350,000 clones, approximately 90% seen once. The specimen sequenced was peripheral blood. The receptors originated from a man between 25 and 39 years old with COVID-19, enrolled during active disease.

This sequence joins TRBV18 and TRBJ2-1, with 11 bases lining up with TRBD1. The CDR3 extends over 14 amino acids. The germline V gene encodes CDR1 KGHSH and CDR2 LQKENI. V was clipped by 3 bases and J by 9 bases; unmatched bases: 4. In nucleotides, the CDR3 is TGTGCCAGCTCACCCGGACAGGGGGCCGGTGAGCAGTTCTTC. It is translated as CASSPGQGAGEQFF.

The rearrangement joins TRBV19 to TRBJ1-2; tentative D call: TRBD1 (6 bases). V dropped 5 bases and J dropped 11 bases, with 15 bases sitting between them. Germline values: CDR1 LNHDA, CDR2 SQIVND (reference sequence). The CDR3 runs to 12 residues. This CDR3 is CASSVDRRRYTF. The CDR3 region has the DNA TGTGCCAGTAGTGTCGACAGGCGCCGGTACACCTTC.

Remarks on this clone: This sample also contains other DNA sequences that code for the same CDR3. This chain uses TRBV18 with TRBJ1-2; TRBD1 agrees at 7 bases. The J segment lost 2 bases and the V segment lost 0 bases, leaving 0 bases of the junction unmatched. The germline V gene encodes CDR1 KGHSH and CDR2 LQKENI. CDR3 length equals 14 residues. CDR3: CASSPPTGNYGYTF. The CDR3 DNA follows: TGTGCCAGCTCACCACCGACAGGGAACTATGGCTACACCTTC. Full variable domain (outside the CDR3, taken from reference TRBV18 and TRBJ1-2): NAGVMQNPRHLVRRRGQEARLRCSPMKGHSHVYWYRQLPEEGLKFMVYLQKENIIDESGMPKERFSAEFPKEGPSILRIQQVVRGDSAAYFCASSPPTGNYGYTFGSGTRLTVV.

This chain uses TRBV13 with TRBJ1-2, with D perhaps TRBD1 (6 bases). There are 17 residues in the CDR3. Germline CDR1 is PRHDT and CDR2 is FYEKMQ (reference sequence). With 2 bases removed from V and 5 bases from J, the gap between germline ends came to 21 bases. CDR3 residues: CASSLFDRSGGDYGYTF. For the CDR3, the DNA is TGTGCCAGCAGCTTATTTGATCGTTCGGGGGGCGATTATGGCTACACCTTC.

CDR3 nucleotide sequence: TGTGCCAGCAGTTCGCGACTGGACAGTCGGTATGGCTACACCTTC. Translation gives CASSSRLDSRYGYTF. The chain uses TRBV6-5 and TRBJ1-2; D may be TRBD1 (6 bases). Germline lookup yields CDR1 MNHEY and CDR2 SVGAGI. V was trimmed by 4 bases and J by 5 bases, leaving 17 bases between them. The CDR3 totals 15 residues.

This clone was picked up one time. This chain connects TRBV4-3 to TRBJ2-2; D possibly corresponds to TRBD1 (6 bases). Germline-derived CDR1 and CDR2 are LGHNA and YSLEER. The V end was cut by 4 bases, the J end by 4 bases, with 10 bases between. This CDR3 contains 14 residues. The CDR3 region is CASSLSTGTGELFF. DNA of the CDR3: TGCGCCAGCAGCCTCTCGACAGGCACCGGGGAGCTGTTTTTT.

Here the CDR3 DNA reads TGTGCCAGCAGCCCGGTATGGGGTACTAGATCCTACGAGCAGTACTTC. Its protein is CASSPVWGTRSYEQYF. The rearrangement uses TRBV5-8 and TRBJ2-7; maybe TRBD2 (5 bases). This CDR3 has 16 amino acids. In germline, CDR1 is SGHTS, CDR2 YDEGEE. Trimming took off 4 bases at V and 1 base at J, with 18 bases between the two ends.

The chain is built from TRBV2 and TRBJ1-1; TRBD1 matches 10 bases. Germline loops: CDR1 SNHLY, CDR2 FYNNEI. The junction had 6 bases not matched to a gene; V was cut back by 8 bases and J by 6 bases. CDR3 length: 13 amino acids. For the CDR3, the DNA is TGTGCCAGCCAGGGACAGGGGTCCGCTGAAGCTTTCTTT. Translation: CASQGQGSAEAFF.

The chain couples TRBV29-1 to TRBJ1-1; D not resolved. The germline gives CDR1 SQVTM, CDR2 ANQGSEA. Trimming stripped 2 bases from V and 0 bases from J, with 10 bases between. This CDR3 region has 14 residues. The chain's CDR3 is CSVERGWLNTEAFF. As DNA, the CDR3 is TGCAGCGTTGAACGGGGTTGGTTGAACACTGAAGCTTTCTTT.

CDR3 nucleotides: TGTGCCAGCAGCTTCGGGGGTACTGAAGCTTTCTTT. Translating gives CASSFGGTEAFF. V is TRBV5-6 and J is TRBJ1-1; tentatively, D is TRBD1 (5 bases). The V end lost 2 bases, the J end lost 5 bases, and 7 bases lay between the germline ends. There are 12 residues in the CDR3. CDR1 is SGHDT and CDR2 is YYEEEE in the germline V gene.

The V call is TRBV5-1, the J call TRBJ1-2, with 12 bases fitting TRBD1. CDR1 SGHRS and CDR2 YFSETQ come from the germline V gene. Unmatched junction bases numbered 6, after V lost 4 bases and J lost 2 bases. The CDR3 is made up of 16 amino acids. The CDR3 coding sequence is TGCGCCAGCAGCCCGGGGACAGGGGGCGCGAACTATGGCTACACCTTC. Amino acids: CASSPGTGGANYGYTF.

The chain joins TRBV5-6 to TRBJ2-4; 9 bases line up with TRBD1. Per germline, CDR1 SGHDT and CDR2 YYEEEE. The CDR3 consists of 13 residues. J lost 9 bases, V lost 4 bases, and 5 bases had no gene match. The CDR3 spells CASSLRQGGIQYF. Written as DNA, the CDR3 is TGTGCCAGCAGCCTGCGACAGGGGGGCATTCAGTACTTC.

The J gene is TRBJ2-3, the V gene TRBV29-1, with TRBD1 matching 7 bases. The V and J ends lost 8 bases and 0 bases, in that order; junction bases with no gene match: 8. This CDR3 is 14 amino acids long. The germline V gene encodes CDR1 SQVTM and CDR2 ANQGSEA. The CDR3 sequence is CSIDRVRSTDTQYF. CDR3 DNA sequence: TGCAGCATAGACAGGGTTCGGAGCACAGATACGCAGTATTTT.

Worth noting for this clone: The same CDR3 also results from other DNA sequences found in this sample. The V gene is TRBV12-3 or TRBV12-4, the J gene TRBJ2-5, with D uncertain. The germline V and J ends were trimmed by 3 bases and 5 bases, with 4 bases remaining between them. The CDR3 loop spans 11 amino acids. DNA of the CDR3: TGTGCCAGCAGTTTCTCTGAGACCCAGTACTTC. Translating gives CASSFSETQYF.

This clone was seen a handful of times. V gene TRBV3-1 (or the pseudogene TRBV3-2) combines with J gene TRBJ2-7; D may be TRBD2 (5 bases). CDR1 is LGHDT, CDR2 YNNKEL, per germline (reference sequence). V dropped 4 bases and J dropped 3 bases, with 7 bases sitting between them. The CDR3 totals 12 residues. CDR3 DNA: TGTGCCAGCAGCCCGGGGAACTACGAGCAGTACTTC. Translation gives CASSPGNYEQYF.

The chain couples TRBV19 to TRBJ1-2; 9 nucleotides line up with TRBD1. The germline CDR1 and CDR2 sequences are LNHDA and SQIVND (reference sequence). The ends lost 5 bases at V and 4 bases at J; junction bases unmatched: 8. The CDR3 length is 15 residues. The CDR3 spells CASSDPGQGAYGYTF. The DNA of the CDR3 is TGTGCCAGTAGTGATCCGGGACAGGGAGCCTATGGCTACACCTTC.

The CDR3 coding sequence is TGTGCCAGCAGCGTAGGGGACAGGGAAGTTGGAGCTTTCTTT. Its protein is CASSVGDREVGAFF. The rearrangement joins TRBV9 to TRBJ1-1, with TRBD1 identical over 9 bases. In germline, CDR1 is SGDLS, CDR2 YYNGEE. Germline trimming cut 0 bases from V and 10 bases from J; bases unmatched to any gene: 7. The CDR3 sequence is 14 residues long.

This chain joins TRBV7-8 and TRBJ1-2, with 7 nucleotides matching TRBD1. V was clipped by 4 bases and J by 7 bases; unmatched bases: 9. CDR3 size: 14 residues. Germline V gives CDR1 SGHVS, CDR2 FQNEAQ. The CDR3 coding sequence is TGTGCCAGCAGCTCCGAGACAGGGAGAGGTGGCTACACCTTC. Its translation: CASSSETGRGGYTF. The whole variable domain, filled in from reference TRBV7-8 and TRBJ1-2, reads GAGVSQSPRYKVAKRGQDVALRCDPISGHVSLFWYQQALGQGPEFLTYFQNEAQLDKSGLPSDRFFAERPEGSVSTLKIQRTQQEDSAVYLCASSSETGRGGYTFGSGTRLTVV.

The V and J genes are TRBV5-5 and TRBJ2-1; 9 positions match TRBD1. Trimming removed 1 base from V and 5 bases from J; junction bases left unmatched: 4. Germline loops: CDR1 SGHKS, CDR2 YYEKEE (reference sequence). This CDR3 has 15 amino acids. The CDR3 spells CASSLSQGANNEQFF. The CDR3 coding sequence is TGTGCCAGCAGCTTGTCACAGGGGGCCAACAATGAGCAGTTCTTC.

V is TRBV28 and J is TRBJ2-1; 12 bases are a match to TRBD2. Germline CDR1 reads MDHEN; CDR2 reads SYDVKM. J lost 0 bases, V lost 5 bases, and 14 bases had no gene match. CDR3 length: 20 residues. The CDR3 here is CASSPLGLAGFTSSYNEQFF. The CDR3 nucleotides read TGTGCCAGCAGTCCTCTGGGACTAGCGGGTTTCACGAGCTCCTACAATGAGCAGTTCTTC.

The V gene is TRBV6-2 or TRBV6-3, the J gene TRBJ1-1, with TRBD1 matching 9 bases. The trim removed 6 bases at V and 4 bases at J, leaving 6 bases unmatched. The CDR3 length is 14 residues. Per the germline V gene, CDR1 is MNHEY and CDR2 is SVGEGT. CDR3 in amino acids: CASSRQGGITEAFF. The CDR3 DNA reads TGTGCCAGCAGCCGACAGGGGGGGATCACTGAAGCTTTCTTT.

This chain joins TRBV30 and TRBJ2-1; 7 bases fit TRBD1. Germline trimming cut 2 bases from V and 0 bases from J; bases unmatched to any gene: 4. Looked up from germline, CDR1 is GTSNPN and CDR2 is SVGIG (reference sequence). The CDR3 totals 15 residues. Written as DNA, the CDR3 is TGTGCCTGGAGTCGGGACAGTAGCTCCTACAATGAGCAGTTCTTC. Protein sequence: CAWSRDSSSYNEQFF.

The chain joins TRBV4-2 to TRBJ2-1; 8 bases are a match to TRBD1. The CDR3 is made up of 16 amino acids. Germline-derived CDR1 and CDR2 are LGHNA and YNFKEQ. V was clipped by 0 bases and J by 4 bases; unmatched bases: 5. The CDR3, as DNA: TGTGCCAGCAGCCAAGAATCCCGGACAGGGTACAATGAGCAGTTCTTC. Translated: CASSQESRTGYNEQFF.

This chain links TRBV7-9 with TRBJ2-7; TRBD1 is a possible D gene (6 bases). The CDR3 runs to 13 residues. V was pared by 2 bases and J by 2 bases, with 7 bases between. Germline assignment: CDR1 SEHNR and CDR2 FQNEAQ (reference sequence). CDR3 sequence: CASSLTGTYEQYF. The CDR3 DNA follows: TGTGCCAGCAGCTTAACAGGGACCTACGAGCAGTACTTC.

V is TRBV6-5 and J is TRBJ1-1, with D tentatively TRBD1 (5 bases). Per germline, CDR1 MNHEY and CDR2 SVGAGI. V lost 4 bases and J 0 bases, leaving 15 bases between the germline ends. The CDR3 covers 16 residues. The CDR3 is CASSSHPGGMNTEAFF. The CDR3 nucleotides read TGTGCCAGCAGTTCCCATCCGGGGGGGATGAACACTGAAGCTTTCTTT.

The chain carries TRBV18 and TRBJ1-2; 8 bases map to TRBD1. This CDR3 spans 13 amino acids. Looked up from germline, CDR1 is KGHSH and CDR2 is LQKENI. Losses at the gene ends were 3 bases for V and 6 bases for J; bases not matched to a gene: 3. This chain's CDR3 is CASSPRGQDGYTF. DNA of the CDR3: TGTGCCAGCTCACCCAGGGGGCAGGATGGCTACACCTTC.

CDR3 sequence (DNA): TGTGCCAGCAGCCAAGGTCGGGAGGTCACCTACGAGCAGTACTTC. Its protein is CASSQGREVTYEQYF. The J gene is TRBJ2-7, the V gene TRBV3-1 (or the pseudogene TRBV3-2); TRBD2 aligns across 7 bases. Germline CDR1 LGHDT, CDR2 YNNKEL (reference sequence). Trimming cost V 1 base and J 2 bases; bases outside gene matches: 5. This CDR3 spans 15 amino acids.

This chain uses TRBV13 with TRBJ1-1, with 8 bases lining up with TRBD1. This CDR3 contains 19 residues. With V trimmed by 2 bases and J by 6 bases, 20 bases remained unmatched. Germline V lookup: CDR1 PRHDT, CDR2 FYEKMQ (reference sequence). CDR3 residues: CASSLKFVGQVNRKAEAFF. The CDR3 nucleotides are TGTGCCAGCAGCTTAAAGTTTGTGGGACAGGTAAACCGTAAGGCTGAAGCTTTCTTT.

This chain uses TRBV28 with TRBJ2-7, with 8 positions matching TRBD1. This CDR3 is 15 amino acids long. Germline V gene lookup returns CDR1 MDHEN and CDR2 SYDVKM. J was trimmed by 3 bases and V by 3 bases; bases with no gene match: 7. CDR3 residues: CASSLQGAVVYEQYF. The CDR3 region has the DNA TGTGCCAGCAGTTTGCAGGGGGCGGTTGTCTACGAGCAGTACTTC. The entire variable domain, with the rest obtained from reference TRBV28 and TRBJ2-7, is as follows: DVKVTQSSRYLVKRTGEKVFLECVQDMDHENMFWYRQDPGLGLRLIYFSYDVKMKEKGDIPEGYSVSREKKERFSLILESASTNQTSMYLCASSLQGAVVYEQYFGPGTRLTVT.

The CDR3 bases are TGTGCCAGCAGCCAAGAACCCCCGGGGTACTACGGGGCCAACGTCCTGACTTTC. Translated: CASSQEPPGYYGANVLTF. This chain uses TRBV14 with TRBJ2-6; D is possibly TRBD2 (5 bases). V was shortened by 0 bases and J by 4 bases, with 16 bases between the two germline ends. The CDR3 is 18 amino acids. Looked up from germline, CDR1 is SGHDN and CDR2 is FVKESK.

V gene TRBV14 combines with J gene TRBJ1-2, with 9 bases aligning to TRBD1. The germline V gene has CDR1 SGHDN and CDR2 FVKESK. This CDR3 has 17 amino acids. V trimming: 2 bases; J trimming: 6 bases; junction bases outside the gene matches: 13. The CDR3 sequence: CASSQRTGQGTFNGYTF. The CDR3 bases are TGTGCCAGCAGCCAACGAACCGGACAGGGGACGTTCAATGGCTACACCTTC.